The T cell receptor (beta chain) described here comes from a study of T cell repertoires in aging, cancer and after chemotherapy. The CDR3 length is 15 residues. The trim removed 3 bases at V and 6 bases at J, leaving 8 bases unmatched. Per germline, CDR1 LNHDA and CDR2 SQIVND (reference sequence). Peripheral blood genomic DNA, not sorted cells or RNA, was the template. Rearranged V-D-J TRB sequences were amplified with a mixed TRB-A/B primer pool. Each CDR3 protein is one row after TCRdb ran MiXCR on the multiplex PCR reads. Of approximately 5,900 distinct CDR3 sequences in the sample, 25% to 35% were seen once.

Sequencing used blood. This clonotype originated in a human donor in good health. The chain joins TRBV19 to TRBJ2-7, with 10 bases matching TRBD1. CDR3: CASSISDRGKGEQYF. CDR3 DNA: TGTGCCAGTAGTATCTCGGACAGGGGGAAAGGCGAGCAGTACTTC.